The 13 T cell receptor beta chains listed next were all sequenced from one sample in a study of T cells in Graves' hyperthyroidism and ophthalmopathy (dated by TCRdb to 2018 to 2020). To prepare the library, multiplex PCR was applied. TCRdb shows the sequencer as Illumina HiSeq 2000. TCR beta CDR3 regions were amplified from RNA transcripts. The TCR CDR3 was subjected to a first round of RT-PCR using the HTBI primer set and the Qiagen OneStep RT-PCR kit. TCRdb reprocessing: public reads trimmed at Q25 with fastp, clones called with MiXCR, in-frame beta chains kept. Every entry covers one CDR3 protein and lists the most common genes and DNA from its rows. The sample contains roughly 640,000 distinct CDR3 sequences, 16% of them found a single time. The top ten clones comprise roughly 3.4% of the sample. What was sequenced was blood. All receptors derive from a middle-aged woman with Graves' ophthalmopathy.

The chain couples TRBV2 to TRBJ1-2; 8 bases are a match to TRBD1. The CDR3 runs 13 residues. Germline CDR1 reads SNHLY; CDR2 reads FYNNEI. Losses at the gene ends were 6 bases for V and 6 bases for J; bases not matched to a gene: 6. CDR3 DNA sequence: TGTGCCAGCAGGGCGGACAGGGAAGATGGCTACACCTTC. Translated: CASRADREDGYTF.

This clonotype was counted many times. V gene TRBV19 combines with J gene TRBJ1-2; D might be TRBD1 (6 bases). There are 13 residues in the CDR3. Per germline, CDR1 LNHDA and CDR2 SQIVND (reference sequence). V lost 3 bases, J lost 5 bases, and 10 bases lay in between. CDR3 in DNA: TGTGCCAGTAGTATGACAGGAGGGTATGGCTACACCTTC. Translation: CASSMTGGYGYTF.

At least ten counts were recorded for this clonotype. V and J are TRBV30 and TRBJ1-4; D might be TRBD1 (6 bases). CDR3 length: 13 residues. Between the trimmed V and J ends, which lost 0 bases and 7 bases, there was a span of 9 bases. Germline V CDR1 and CDR2: GTSNPN, SVGIG (reference sequence). Written as DNA, the CDR3 is TGTGCCTGGAGTGTACAGGGTCCTGAAAAACTGTTTTTT. Translation: CAWSVQGPEKLFF.

At least ten counts were recorded for this clonotype. The chain has TRBV5-6 and TRBJ2-5; TRBD2 matches 11 bases. This CDR3 has 17 residues. From germline, CDR1 is SGHDT and CDR2 YYEEEE. With V trimmed by 4 bases and J by 8 bases, 16 bases remained unmatched. DNA of the CDR3: TGTGCCAGCAGCACGGGACTAGCGGATCTCGGGAGGGAAACCCAGTACTTC. Protein sequence: CASSTGLADLGRETQYF.

J is TRBJ1-6 and V is TRBV6-6; D call uncertain. Germline CDR1 is MNHNY and CDR2 is SVGAGI (reference sequence). The CDR3 is made up of 16 amino acids. V was trimmed by 0 bases and J by 7 bases, leaving 13 bases between them. CDR3 loop: CASSYSTGRRNSPLHF. The CDR3 nucleotides are TGTGCCAGCAGTTACTCGACGGGGAGGAGGAATTCACCCCTCCACTTT.

V and J are TRBV3-1 and TRBJ1-1; no firm D call. Trimming shortened V by 2 bases and J by 3 bases, and 16 bases separated the two germline ends. This CDR3 has 16 residues. Per germline, CDR1 LGHDT and CDR2 YNNKEL (reference sequence). CDR3 loop: CASSQMFSDGYTEAFF. DNA for the CDR3: TGTGCCAGCAGCCAAATGTTTTCTGACGGATACACTGAAGCTTTCTTT.

The chain couples TRBV5-6 to TRBJ2-3, with 11 bases aligning to TRBD2. The CDR3 contains 16 residues. Germline V gene sequence: CDR1 SGHDT, CDR2 YYEEEE. The V gene end was trimmed by 3 bases and the J gene end by 2 bases; junction bases not matched to a gene: 5. CDR3 sequence reads: CASSSGLAEYTDTQYF. Here the CDR3 DNA reads TGTGCCAGCAGCTCGGGACTAGCGGAATACACAGATACGCAGTATTTT.

This clonotype was observed a handful of times. The chain has TRBV10-1 and TRBJ2-3; perhaps TRBD2 as D (6 bases). The CDR3 extends over 15 amino acids. The V end lost 6 bases, the J end lost 1 base, and 14 bases lay between the germline ends. CDR1 and CDR2 from the germline V gene are WNHNN and SYGVQD (reference sequence). CDR3 in amino acids: CASSGGDSGTDTQYF. The DNA of the CDR3 is TGCGCCAGCAGCGGGGGAGACAGTGGCACAGATACGCAGTATTTT.

This rearrangement joins TRBV27 to TRBJ1-6, with D uncertain. Germline loops: CDR1 MNHEY, CDR2 SMNVEV (reference sequence). Trimming took off 3 bases at V and 10 bases at J, with 13 bases between the two ends. The CDR3 spans 14 residues. CDR3 sequence reads: CASSFDIPPSPLHF. DNA for the CDR3: TGTGCCAGCAGTTTTGACATCCCCCCCTCACCCCTCCACTTT.

This clonotype has a count of ten or more. CDR3 sequence: CASEARDRANNEQFF. The CDR3 DNA reads as TGTGCCAGCGAGGCCCGGGACAGGGCCAACAATGAGCAGTTCTTC. V gene TRBV2 combines with J gene TRBJ2-1; 9 bases match TRBD1. The CDR3 extends over 15 amino acids. The germline V gene has CDR1 SNHLY and CDR2 FYNNEI. Trimming took 8 bases from V and 5 from J; bases not matched to a gene: 10.

This clonotype was detected ten times or more. The chain recombines TRBV12-3 or TRBV12-4 with TRBJ1-2; D not resolved. The ends were cut back, 1 base at V and 6 bases at J, with 12 bases in the middle. The CDR3 is 14 residues long. CDR3 sequence: CASSLVRFGHGYTF. CDR3 bases: TGTGCCAGCAGTTTAGTTAGGTTTGGCCATGGCTACACCTTC.

This clonotype was seen ten or more times. CDR3 in DNA: TGTGCCAGCAGTTCGCAGGGCGTTGAGCAGTTCTTC. Its translation: CASSSQGVEQFF. The chain is built from TRBV6-2 or TRBV6-3 and TRBJ2-1; weak D call: TRBD1 (5 bases). The CDR3 is 12 residues long. V was shortened by 4 bases and J by 9 bases, with 10 bases between the two germline ends. Germline CDR1 and CDR2: MNHEY and SVGEGT.

The CDR3 loop is CASNPQGANTEAFF. The CDR3 coding sequence is TGTGCCAGCAACCCTCAGGGGGCGAACACTGAAGCTTTCTTT. The chain links TRBV2 to TRBJ1-1; TRBD1 matches at 8 bases. The CDR3 runs to 14 residues. Germline V CDR1 and CDR2: SNHLY, FYNNEI. V was pared by 7 bases and J by 1 base, with 5 bases of the junction left unmatched.